This note documents a single TCR beta chain sequence. This clone's antigen is unknown. No clone much larger than this one lies a single base away; base qualities are absent. These data come from a study of T cell changes during pregnancy in multiple sclerosis (dated by TCRdb to between 2018 and 2021). A note on the overall study: Changes in the T cell repertoire over the course of pregnancy were examined in this study in women with multiple sclerosis.

CDR1 and CDR2, per the germline V gene (reference sequence), are MNHEY and SMNVEV. The cysteine opens and the phenylalanine closes a CDR3 of 17 amino acids. Only CDR3 DNA remains: 51 bases, in frame from the first base. The junction carries 16 bases between V and J, which are trimmed by 4 bases and 0 bases respectively. The library relied on the immunoSEQ multiplex PCR assay. The table comes from immuneACCESS by way of TCRdb, which keeps in-frame sequences with V and J called. Part of the clones is missing from these tables; in studies checked, under half for an unresolved V gene and the rest for unknown reasons. Within this sample are some 30,000 clones, with just over 90% of them counted one time only. The ten biggest clones cover around 4.8% of the sample.

The TCR originated in a female donor in good health, enrolled as a control in a pregnancy study. The V and J segments used are TRBV27 and TRBJ1-3; TRBD1 is a possible D gene, resting on 6 matching bases. The source material was peripheral blood, sampled in the first trimester of pregnancy. For the CDR3, the sequence is CASSSLKQGFSGNTIYF. The DNA sequence follows: TGTGCCAGCAGTTCGCTCAAACAGGGCTTCTCTGGAAACACCATATATTTT.